This is a list of T cell receptor beta chains from one sample in a study of blood T cell repertoires in COVID-19. Clones were read by immunoSEQ multiplex PCR, and TCRdb kept only the in-frame ones, dropping some. Of 110,000 or so clones listed, roughly 87% are singletons. Sequences were obtained from peripheral blood. These receptors were taken from a human donor in a cohort sampled during active COVID-19. Both conserved end residues are part of each CDR3. A D gene is named only where the DNA matches it firmly. Part of the rows lack a size; the others show once, few, many or a class for expanded clones.

>TRBJ1-1|TRBV27|-|-
TGTGCCAGCAGTTTAAAAGGACAGTATAACACTGAAGCTTTCTTT
CASSLKGQYNTEAFF
>TRBJ1-3|TRBV12-5|-|-
TGTGCTAGTGGTTTGGACGGTTCTGGAAACACCATATATTTT
CASGLDGSGNTIYF
>TRBJ1-1|TRBV5-1|-|-
TGCGCCAGCAGCTTTTCATCAGGTAACACTGAAGCTTTCTTT
CASSFSSGNTEAFF
>TRBJ1-3|TRBV7-9|few|-
TGTGCCAGCAGCTTGGCCGAATCTGGAAACACCATATATTTT
CASSLAESGNTIYF
>TRBJ2-7|TRBV28|-|TRBD2
TGTGCCAGCACTCTTAGCGGGAGGAGGGCGACGAGGAACGAGCAGTACTTC
CASTLSGRRATRNEQYF
>TRBJ2-5|TRBV5-8|-|TRBD2
TGTGCCAGCTCGACTAGCGGGGGGGAGACCCAGTACTTC
CASSTSGGETQYF
>TRBJ2-2|TRBV4-2|-|-
TGTGCCAGCACCTCTGCGGGCCTGAACACCGGGGAGCTGTTTTTT
CASTSAGLNTGELFF
>TRBJ1-5|TRBV3-1/TRBV3-2|-|-
TGTGCCAGCAGCCACTCTGATCAGCCCCAGCATTTT
CASSHSDQPQHF
>TRBJ2-1|TRBV15|-|-
TGTGCCACCAGCAGAGATGTCGGGGAGAATGAGCAGTTCTTC
CATSRDVGENEQFF
>TRBJ1-5|TRBV19|-|TRBD1
TGTGCCAGTAGTACCACAGGGGGCGGCGGTCAGCCCCAGCATTTT
CASSTTGGGGQPQHF
>TRBJ2-7|TRBV2|few|-
TGTGCCAGCAGCCTTTCCCGCGTTAGGGGAAACTACGAGCAGTACTTC
CASSLSRVRGNYEQYF
>TRBJ2-3|TRBV19|-|TRBD2
TGTGCCAGTAGTATACGGGTTGGTAGCGGGGGTAGAGGTACAGATACGCAGTATTTT
CASSIRVGSGGRGTDTQYF
>TRBJ2-7|TRBV23-1|-|-
TGCGCCACCCTTGTCTCCGGCGAGCAGTACTTC
CATLVSGEQYF
>TRBJ1-1|TRBV5-1|-|-
TGCGCCAGCAGCTTGTATTACTCGAACACTGAAGCTTTCTTT
CASSLYYSNTEAFF
>TRBJ2-1|TRBV6-5|-|TRBD1
TGTGCCAGCAGTTACAACACAGGGGACAATGAGCAGTTCTTC
CASSYNTGDNEQFF
>TRBJ2-6|TRBV5-4|few|-
TGTGCCAGCAGCTCGGGGACACCTGGGGCCAACGTCCTGACTTTC
CASSSGTPGANVLTF
>TRBJ2-7|TRBV10-1|-|-
TGCGCCAGCAGTGAGAGGGCAGGGGGAGGCGAGCAGTACTTC
CASSERAGGGEQYF
>TRBJ2-5|TRBV24-1|-|TRBD1
TGTGCCACCAGTGATTTCACTTCGACAGGGGAAGAGACCCAGTACTTC
CATSDFTSTGEETQYF
>TRBJ1-5|TRBV28|-|-
TGTGCCAGCAGTGAGTCATATAGCAATCAGCCCCAGCATTTT
CASSESYSNQPQHF
>TRBJ2-7|TRBV20-1|-|-
TGCAGTGCAGACAAGTACGAGCAGTACTTC
CSADKYEQYF
>TRBJ1-6|TRBV19|-|-
TGTGCCACTCGTCAGGGGAATAATTCACCCCTCCACTTT
CATRQGNNSPLHF
>TRBJ1-1|TRBV5-1|-|-
TGCGCCAGCAGCTTGACCACAAGAAACACTGAAGCTTTCTTT
CASSLTTRNTEAFF
>TRBJ2-3|TRBV5-1|-|TRBD2
TGCGCCAGCAGCTTAAGTAAGGCAGGGGGACTAGCGAGCACAGATACGCAGTATTTT
CASSLSKAGGLASTDTQYF